The entry below gives a single TCR beta chain sequence along with its context. Antigen specificity is unknown. The sample is drawn from a study of CD8 T cells in ankylosing spondylitis. Germline V gene lookup returns CDR1 MGHRA and CDR2 YSYEKL. CDR3 size: 13 residues. V lost 3 bases and J lost 8, with 8 bases in between. Overall study findings and caveats: Enrichment of disease-linked clones was reportedly significant in matched ankylosing spondylitis synovial fluid.

TCRdb re-analysed the 5' RACE reads in MiXCR, keeping a single row per CDR3 protein. The sample holds 150,000 to 250,000 distinct CDR3 sequences, roughly 13% seen once. The sequencing input was blood, either unsorted or a sorted T cell fraction (not recorded which). This receptor was obtained from a male donor with ankylosing spondylitis or in good health (not recorded which). V gene TRBV4-1 combines with J gene TRBJ1-6, with D tentatively TRBD1 (5 bases). The CDR3 is CASSQGGDSPLHF. The CDR3 DNA follows: TGCGCCAGCAGCCAGGGGGGGGATTCACCCCTCCACTTT.